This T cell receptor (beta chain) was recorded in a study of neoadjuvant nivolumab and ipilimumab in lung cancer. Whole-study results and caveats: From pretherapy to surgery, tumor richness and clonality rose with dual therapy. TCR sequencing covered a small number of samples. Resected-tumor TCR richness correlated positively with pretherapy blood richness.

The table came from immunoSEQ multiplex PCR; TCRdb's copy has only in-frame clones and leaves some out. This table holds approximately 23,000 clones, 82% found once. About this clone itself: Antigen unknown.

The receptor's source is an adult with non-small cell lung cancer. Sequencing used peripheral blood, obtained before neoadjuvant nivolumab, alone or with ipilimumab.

This CDR3 is CASSEQGGSQPQHF. CDR3 DNA sequence: TGTGCCAGCAGTGAGCAAGGAGGTAGTCAGCCCCAGCATTTT. The J gene is TRBJ1-5, the V gene TRBV2; D ambiguous. Trimming removed 3 bases from V and 6 bases from J, with 12 bases in between. Germline-derived CDR1 and CDR2 are SNHLY and FYNNEI. The CDR3 is 14 residues long.